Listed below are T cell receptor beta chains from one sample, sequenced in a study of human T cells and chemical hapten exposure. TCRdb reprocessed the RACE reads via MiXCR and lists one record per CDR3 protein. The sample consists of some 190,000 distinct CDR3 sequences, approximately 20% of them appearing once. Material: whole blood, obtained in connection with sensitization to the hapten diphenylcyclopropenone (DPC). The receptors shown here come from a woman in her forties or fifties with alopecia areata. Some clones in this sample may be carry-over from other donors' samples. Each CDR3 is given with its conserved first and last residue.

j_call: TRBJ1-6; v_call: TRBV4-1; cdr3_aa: CASSQDRTVPNSPLHF
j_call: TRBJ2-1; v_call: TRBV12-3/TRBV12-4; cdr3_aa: CASSSRGEQFF
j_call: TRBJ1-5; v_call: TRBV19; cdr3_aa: CASSINGISSTPQHF
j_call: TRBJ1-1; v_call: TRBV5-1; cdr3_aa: CASSLREGDTEAFF
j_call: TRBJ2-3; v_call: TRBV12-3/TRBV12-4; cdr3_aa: CASSYGSLRDTQYF
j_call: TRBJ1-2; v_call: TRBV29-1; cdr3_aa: CSAEGMAGQRGYTF
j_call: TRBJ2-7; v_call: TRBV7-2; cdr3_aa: CASSLVPDSSYEQYF
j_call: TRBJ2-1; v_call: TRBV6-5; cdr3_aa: CASSYSPSQSNEQFF
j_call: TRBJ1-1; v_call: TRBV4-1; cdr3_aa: CASSQQDFTEAFF
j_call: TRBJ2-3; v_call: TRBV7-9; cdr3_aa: CASSSENARGGRARNTQYF
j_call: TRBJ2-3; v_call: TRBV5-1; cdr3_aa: CASSPGTSGRVTDTQYF
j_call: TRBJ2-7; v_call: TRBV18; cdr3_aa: CASSTGTGGLYEQYF
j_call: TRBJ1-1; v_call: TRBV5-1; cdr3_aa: CASSSGPENTEAFF
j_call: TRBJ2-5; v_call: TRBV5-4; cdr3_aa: CASSSLSDGETQYF
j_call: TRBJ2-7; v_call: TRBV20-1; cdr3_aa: CSATDRRDEQYF
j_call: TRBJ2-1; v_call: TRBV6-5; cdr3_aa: CASKSMGGGRAIHNEQFF
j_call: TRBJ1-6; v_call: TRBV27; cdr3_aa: CASSSTGRGSPLHF
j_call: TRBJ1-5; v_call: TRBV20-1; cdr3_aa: CSARPAGTGNNQPQHF
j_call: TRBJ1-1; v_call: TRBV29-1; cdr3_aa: CSVRSGNTEAFF
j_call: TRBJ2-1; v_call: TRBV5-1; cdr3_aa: CASSRRDAYNEQFF
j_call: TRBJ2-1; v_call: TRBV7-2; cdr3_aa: CASSLGIHEQFF
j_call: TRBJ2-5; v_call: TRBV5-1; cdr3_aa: CASSSWGEAGETQYF
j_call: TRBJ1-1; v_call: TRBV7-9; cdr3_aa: CASTLGSPGLNTEAFF
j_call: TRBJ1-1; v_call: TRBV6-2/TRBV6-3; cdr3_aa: CASSSTGPSTEAFF
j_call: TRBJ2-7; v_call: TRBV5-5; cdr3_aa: CASSFVFHSYEQYF
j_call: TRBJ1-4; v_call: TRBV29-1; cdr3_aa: CSVGRGNEKLFF
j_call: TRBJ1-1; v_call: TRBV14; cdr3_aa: CASSPLGGQHTEAFF
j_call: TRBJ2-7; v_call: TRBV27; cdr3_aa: CASSLRAEQYF
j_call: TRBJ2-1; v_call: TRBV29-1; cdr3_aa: CSVEGGWGNEQFF
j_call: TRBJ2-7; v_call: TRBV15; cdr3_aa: CATSREAGGTYEQYF
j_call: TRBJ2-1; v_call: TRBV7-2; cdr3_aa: CASSLVFSSGEDEQFF
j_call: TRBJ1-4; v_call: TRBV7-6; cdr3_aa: CASSQSTGYEKLFF
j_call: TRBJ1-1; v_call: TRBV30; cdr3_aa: CAWSGPTSGGTEAFF
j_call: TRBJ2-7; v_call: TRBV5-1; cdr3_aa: CASSLARDSPHYEQYF
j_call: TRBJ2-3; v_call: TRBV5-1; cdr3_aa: CASSLGATDTQYF
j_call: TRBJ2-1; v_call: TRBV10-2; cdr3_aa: CASTLEGSGWNEQFF
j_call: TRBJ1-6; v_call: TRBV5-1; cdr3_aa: CASSLVAGDSSPLHF
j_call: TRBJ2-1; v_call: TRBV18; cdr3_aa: CASSPLSQGGNEQFF
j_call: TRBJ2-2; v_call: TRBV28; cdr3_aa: CASSLPDGGTGELFF
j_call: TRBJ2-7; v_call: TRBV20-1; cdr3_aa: CSAMGIPNEQYF
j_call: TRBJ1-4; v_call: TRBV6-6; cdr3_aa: CASTRRTGSNEKLFF
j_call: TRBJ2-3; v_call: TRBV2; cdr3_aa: CASSGHLREVGTRNTDTQYF
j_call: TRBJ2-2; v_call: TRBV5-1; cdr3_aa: CASSLATSGNTGELFF
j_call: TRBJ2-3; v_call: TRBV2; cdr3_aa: CASSEPLAGGDTQYF
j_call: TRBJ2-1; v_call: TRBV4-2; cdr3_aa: CASSQKLAGANEQFF
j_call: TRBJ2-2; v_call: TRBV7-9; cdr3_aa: CASSSTTGFQNTGELFF
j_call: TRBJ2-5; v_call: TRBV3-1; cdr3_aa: CASSQEGPPGETQYF
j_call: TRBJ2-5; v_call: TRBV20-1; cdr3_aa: CSARPPTGRAQETQYF
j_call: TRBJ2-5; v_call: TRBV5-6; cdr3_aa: CASSLYAAGGETQYF
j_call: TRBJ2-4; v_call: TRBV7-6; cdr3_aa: CASSLTGDGNIQYF
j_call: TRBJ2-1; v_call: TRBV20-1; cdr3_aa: CSGAESSYNEQFF
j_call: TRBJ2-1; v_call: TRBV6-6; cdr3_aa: CASRPSGTVSYNEQFF